This T cell receptor beta chain was identified in a study of CD8+ T cells in alopecia areata (dated by TCRdb to 2016 to 2019). Notes on the research overall: Treated patients were enrolled in an open-label pilot trial of oral tofacitinib at 5 to 10 mg twice daily for moderate-to-severe alopecia areata. Patients stayed on tofacitinib for 6 to 18 months and then had 6 months of follow-up off drug so that delayed response and recurrence could be assessed. The SALT score, which quantifies the percentage of affected scalp surface area, was used to measure disease severity in treated patients. The study used high-throughput TCRbeta sequencing to examine T cell clonal expansion in alopecia areata, in both the C3H/HeJ mouse model and human patients. In humans, TCRbeta sequencing was performed on scalp tissue and on sorted CD4+ and CD8+ peripheral blood T cells from healthy controls and from patients with patchy or totalis/universalis alopecia areata. Patients on tofacitinib were biopsied at baseline and after 4 and 24 weeks of treatment, and several of the patients also had a later scalp biopsy. Scalp clonality was compared among normal scalp (n=4), patchy alopecia areata scalp (n=8), and alopecia totalis/universalis scalp (n=8). RNA was obtained with the PAXgene miRNA kit for fixed scalp, the miRNeasy kit for PBMCs, and the RNeasy kit for mouse skin. TCRbeta CDR3 regions were amplified by immunoSEQ multiplex PCR with 35 Vbeta forward and 13 Jbeta reverse primers. Results the study describes overall, beyond this receptor: Lesional scalp, especially in alopecia totalis/universalis, showed higher clonality and more expanded CD8+ clones than normal scalp, suggesting antigenic drive. Because the treated cohort was small and had just a single nonresponder, larger studies are needed to establish links between baseline CD8+ expansion and response. Resident alphabeta T cells in normal human skin are also sequenced, complicating scalp TCR repertoire analysis, unlike mouse skin dominated by gammadelta T cells. Shared TCR sequences between patients were less evident than in mice, which may be partly attributable to HLA diversity in the patient population. Scalp clonality and the number of expanded CD8+ clones among the top 100 scalp clones were significantly decreased by tofacitinib. Many expanded lesional clones were found to persist in scalp and blood during tofacitinib treatment, and relapse after treatment cessation may be partly explained by this persistence.

CDR1 is given as MGHDK and CDR2 as SYGVNS, both from the germline V gene. V loses 9 bases of germline sequence and J loses 1 base, and the interval between the two ends is 12 bases. The CDR3 has 13 amino acids, counting the end cysteine and phenylalanine. Left in the record is the CDR3 DNA by itself, 39 bases read in frame from the first base. Read against the paper, the sample's time point label means: around 28 days on oral tofacitinib. This specimen's treatment or condition label, per the study, means: oral pan-JAK inhibitor, 5-10 mg twice daily. Lesional scalp punch biopsies and peripheral blood were collected from alopecia areata patients. After PBMCs were isolated by density centrifugation and stained for CD3, CD4 and CD8, a FACSAria was used to sort CD4+ and CD8+ T cells. Turning to this clone: Its target antigen remains unknown. Per-base quality was not reported, and no clone a single base away is much larger than it.

The method was the immunoSEQ multiplex PCR assay. RNA was extracted from all samples and reverse transcribed into cDNA, which served as template for TCR sequencing. SuperScript III was used to make first-strand cDNA, primed with a 2:1 mix of oligo-dT and random hexamers. A synthetic immune receptor repertoire was used to measure amplification bias, and any remaining bias was corrected computationally. Regarding the original processing steps: After raw reads were preprocessed to remove errors, the CDR3 was defined following IMGT conventions as running from the conserved cysteine to phenylalanine. To get clonality, Shannon entropy was normalized by log2 of the number of productive unique TCRs and the result was subtracted from 1. Scalp TCRbeta sequences were cross-referenced with sorted blood CD4 and CD8 repertoires so that the CD4 or CD8 identity of scalp clones could be inferred. Not all clones reach the TCRdb copy of this immuneACCESS table, which keeps in-frame sequences only. Checked studies attribute under half of the gap to unresolved V genes and leave the rest unexplained. D and trimming were read from the DNA, whereas the V and J calls and clone size are those reported in that table. The sample data list some 150,000 clones, and around 86% of these were observed just once. The ten largest clones take up 13% of the sample.

This TCR derives from a human donor with alopecia areata. Sequenced here: CD8+ T cells sorted from blood, sampled at week 4, from a patient treated with tofacitinib. The chain employs TRBV25-1 and TRBJ1-1; the D gene is perhaps TRBD1, on 6 matching bases. The base sequence is TGTGCCAGTACCTTAGGGGGGAACACTGAAGCTTTCTTT. This translates into CASTLGGNTEAFF.